Listed here are 12 T cell receptor beta chains from one sample, sequenced in a study of shared clonotypes between healthy human individuals. TCRdb's table, derived via immunoSEQ multiplex PCR, lists solely in-frame clones and lacks some. The repertoire holds millions of clones, with approximately 95% as singletons. Source material: naive CD4+ T cells sorted from blood. Subset in this sample: CD45RA+ positively selected. The receptors stem from a young man in good health.

In this sample, this clone turned up once. The junction and the germline gene differ at one end; a read error may be behind it. The chain employs TRBV7-2 and TRBJ2-5; D is unresolved. This CDR3 comprises 15 residues. Per the germline V gene, CDR1 is SGHTA and CDR2 is FQGNSA. The DNA of the CDR3 is TGTGCCAGCAGCTTAGCGAGCACAGTACAAGTGACCCAGTACTTC. It specifies CASSLASTVQVTQYF. Looking up the rest from reference TRBV7-2 and TRBJ2-5 gives the full variable domain: GAGVSQSPSNKVTEKGKDVELRCDPISGHTALYWYRQSLGQGLEFLIYFQGNSAPDKSGLPSDRFSAERTGGSVSTLTIQRTQQEDSAVYLCASSLASTVQVTQYFGPGTRLLVL.

This clone was counted at least ten times. This chain links TRBV4-3 with TRBJ2-4; D is uncertain. CDR1 is LGHNA and CDR2 is YSLEER in the germline V gene. There are 16 residues in the CDR3. V gave up 1 base and J gave up 7 bases, with 17 bases separating them. This chain's CDR3 is CASSQVTVANPNIQYF. The CDR3 DNA sequence: TGCGCCAGCAGCCAAGTTACTGTCGCCAATCCTAACATTCAGTACTTC.

The V and J genes are TRBV7-2 and TRBJ1-3; no definite D call. Trimming removed 5 bases from V and 4 bases from J, with 15 bases in between. CDR3 length equals 15 residues. Germline assignment: CDR1 SGHTA and CDR2 FQGNSA. The CDR3 region is CASSPLGQSGNTIYF. The CDR3 nucleotides are TGTGCCAGCAGCCCCCTTGGTCAATCCGGAAACACCATATATTTT.

The J gene is TRBJ1-3, the V gene TRBV6-1; D remains ambiguous. The V gene lost 7 bases and the J gene lost 8 bases, with 12 bases spanning the gap. The CDR3 covers 12 residues. The germline gives CDR1 MNHNS, CDR2 SASEGT. CDR3 in amino acids: CASMPGRDTIYF. The CDR3 DNA is TGTGCCAGCATGCCGGGTAGGGACACCATATATTTT.

The chain has TRBV5-4 and TRBJ1-1; TRBD1 agrees at 10 bases. With V trimmed by 4 bases and J by 0 bases, 0 bases remained unmatched. Germline lookup yields CDR1 SGHNT and CDR2 YYREEE (reference sequence). This CDR3 has 14 residues. The CDR3 sequence: CASSDRGLNTEAFF. In DNA, the CDR3 is TGTGCCAGCAGCGACAGGGGGCTGAACACTGAAGCTTTCTTT. The entire variable domain, with the rest obtained from reference TRBV5-4 and TRBJ1-1, is as follows: ETGVTQSPTHLIKTRGQQVTLRCSSQSGHNTVSWYQQALGQGPQFIFQYYREEENGRGNFPPRFSGLQFPNYSSELNVNALELDDSALYLCASSDRGLNTEAFFGQGTRLTVV.

In the case of this clone: Other DNA sequences in the same sample also yield this CDR3. The J gene is TRBJ2-3, the V gene TRBV7-6; the match to TRBD2 covers 7 bases. CDR1 and CDR2 from the germline V gene are SGHVS and FNYEAQ. Trimming cost V 2 bases and J 4 bases; bases outside gene matches: 0. This CDR3 comprises 13 residues. CDR3 amino acids: CASSLSGADTQYF. The CDR3 DNA reads as TGTGCCAGCAGCTTAAGCGGGGCAGATACGCAGTATTTT.

V gene TRBV10-2 combines with J gene TRBJ2-1, with D possibly being TRBD1 or TRBD2 (6 bases each). The CDR3 spans 15 residues. Germline CDR1 is WSHSY and CDR2 is SAAADI. Trimming took off 5 bases at V and 7 bases at J, with 18 bases between the two ends. DNA of the CDR3: TGCGCCAGCAGTTCGTGGGGGGCCCTTGGGAATGAGCAGTTCTTC. Translating gives CASSSWGALGNEQFF.

This clone appeared once. The J gene is TRBJ2-7, the V gene TRBV7-6; no clear D gene. The germline V gene has CDR1 SGHVS and CDR2 FNYEAQ. The CDR3 length is 13 residues. Trimming shortened V by 5 bases and J by 3 bases, and 11 bases separated the two germline ends. The CDR3 spells CASSLGPFYEQYF. The CDR3 DNA reads TGTGCCAGCAGCCTCGGACCTTTCTACGAGCAGTACTTC.

This clone was observed a few times. The chain has TRBV9 and TRBJ2-7; possible D gene TRBD2, 5 bases. CDR3 length: 13 amino acids. Trimming removed 3 bases at V and 6 bases at J, with 13 bases between. Germline assignment: CDR1 SGDLS and CDR2 YYNGEE. The DNA of the CDR3 is TGTGCCAGCAGCGGAGGGCCGGCCCTCGAGCAGTACTTC. Protein product: CASSGGPALEQYF.

The chain is built from TRBV7-9 and TRBJ1-2, with D hard to call. V was pared by 2 bases and J by 0 bases, with 13 bases between. The CDR3 contains 16 residues. The germline CDR1 and CDR2 sequences are SEHNR and FQNEAQ (reference sequence). DNA of the CDR3: TGTGCCAGCAGCTTATCATGGGATGGTTCTAACTATGGCTACACCTTC. Translating it yields CASSLSWDGSNYGYTF. The full variable domain, rest sourced from reference TRBV7-9 and TRBJ1-2, is DTGVSQNPRHKITKRGQNVTFRCDPISEHNRLYWYRQTLGQGPEFLTYFQNEAQLEKSRLLSDRFSAERPKGSFSTLEIQRTEQGDSAMYLCASSLSWDGSNYGYTFGSGTRLTVV.

This clone is a singleton in its sample. The same CDR3 is also encoded by other DNA sequences in this sample. The chain joins TRBV5-1 to TRBJ2-7; 16 bases line up with TRBD2. J lost 2 bases, V lost 3 bases, and 2 bases had no gene match. In germline, CDR1 is SGHRS, CDR2 YFSETQ. The CDR3 loop spans 16 amino acids. As DNA, the CDR3 is TGCGCCAGCAGCTCGGGGACTAGCGGGAGGGCCTACGAGCAGTACTTC. It encodes CASSSGTSGRAYEQYF.

The V gene is TRBV4-2, the J gene TRBJ1-6; D uncertain. CDR1 is LGHNA and CDR2 is YNFKEQ in the germline V gene. The CDR3 is 14 residues long. V was shortened by 3 bases and J by 7 bases, with 10 bases between the two germline ends. In DNA, the CDR3 is TGTGCCAGCAGCCACCCGGGCGGCAATTCACCCCTCCACTTT. It encodes CASSHPGGNSPLHF.